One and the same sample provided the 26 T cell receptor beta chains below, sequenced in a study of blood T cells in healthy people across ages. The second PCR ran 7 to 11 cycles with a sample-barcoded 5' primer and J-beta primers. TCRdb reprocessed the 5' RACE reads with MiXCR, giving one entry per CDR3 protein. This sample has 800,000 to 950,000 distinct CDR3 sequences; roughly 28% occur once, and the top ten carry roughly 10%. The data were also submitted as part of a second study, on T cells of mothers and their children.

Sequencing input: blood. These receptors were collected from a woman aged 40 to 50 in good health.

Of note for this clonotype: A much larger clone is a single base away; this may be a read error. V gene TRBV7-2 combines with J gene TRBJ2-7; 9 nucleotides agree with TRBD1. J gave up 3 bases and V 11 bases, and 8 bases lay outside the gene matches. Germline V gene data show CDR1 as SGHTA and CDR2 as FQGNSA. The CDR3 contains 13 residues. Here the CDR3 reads CAGRGQGNYEQYF. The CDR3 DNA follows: TGTGCCGGCCGCGGACAGGGGAACTACGAGCAGTACTTC. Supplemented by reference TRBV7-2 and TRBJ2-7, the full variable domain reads GAGVSQSPSNKVTEKGKDVELRCDPISGHTALYWYRQSLGQGLEFLIYFQGNSAPDKSGLPSDRFSAERTGGSVSTLTIQRTQQEDSAVYLCAGRGQGNYEQYFGPGTRLTVT.

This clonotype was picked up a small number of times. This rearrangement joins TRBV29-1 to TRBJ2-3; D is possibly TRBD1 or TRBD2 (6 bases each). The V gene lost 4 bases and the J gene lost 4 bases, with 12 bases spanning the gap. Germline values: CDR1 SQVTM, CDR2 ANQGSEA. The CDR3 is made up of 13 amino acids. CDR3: CSVGGAQADTQYF. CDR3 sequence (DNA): TGCAGCGTTGGGGGGGCGCAGGCAGATACGCAGTATTTT.

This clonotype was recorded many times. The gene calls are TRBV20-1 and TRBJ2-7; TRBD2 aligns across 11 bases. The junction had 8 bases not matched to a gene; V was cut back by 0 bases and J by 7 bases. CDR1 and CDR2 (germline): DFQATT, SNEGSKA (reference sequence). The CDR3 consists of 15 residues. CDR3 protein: CSARDWASGGWEQYF. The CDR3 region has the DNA TGCAGTGCTAGAGATTGGGCTAGCGGGGGGTGGGAGCAGTACTTC.

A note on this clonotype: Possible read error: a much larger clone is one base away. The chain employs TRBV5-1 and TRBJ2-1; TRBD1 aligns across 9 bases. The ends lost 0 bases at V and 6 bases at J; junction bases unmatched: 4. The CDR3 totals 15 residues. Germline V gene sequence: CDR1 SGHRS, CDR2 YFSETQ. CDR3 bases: TGCGCCAGCAGCTTGGTGGACAGGGGTAGCAATGAGCAGTTCTTC. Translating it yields CASSLVDRGSNEQFF.

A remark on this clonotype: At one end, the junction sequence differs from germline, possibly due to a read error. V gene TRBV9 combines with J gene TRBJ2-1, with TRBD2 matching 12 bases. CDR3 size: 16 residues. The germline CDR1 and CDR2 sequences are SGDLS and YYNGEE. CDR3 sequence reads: CASSMTSGGTYNGQFF. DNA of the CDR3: TGTGCCAGCAGCATGACTAGCGGGGGAACTTACAATGGGCAGTTCTTC.

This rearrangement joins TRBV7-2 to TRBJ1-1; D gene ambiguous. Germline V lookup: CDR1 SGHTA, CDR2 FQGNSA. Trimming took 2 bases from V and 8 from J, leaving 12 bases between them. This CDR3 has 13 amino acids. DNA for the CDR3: TGTGCCAGCAGCTTAACCGGGGTCTCAGAAGCTTTCTTT. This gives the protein CASSLTGVSEAFF.

In DNA form, the CDR3 reads TGTGCCAGCAGCTCCACGGACGGCGGGAGCTCCTACAATGAGCAGTTCTTC. It encodes CASSSTDGGSSYNEQFF. This rearrangement joins TRBV21-1 to TRBJ2-1. TRBV21-1 is a known pseudogene. The CDR3 length is 17 residues.

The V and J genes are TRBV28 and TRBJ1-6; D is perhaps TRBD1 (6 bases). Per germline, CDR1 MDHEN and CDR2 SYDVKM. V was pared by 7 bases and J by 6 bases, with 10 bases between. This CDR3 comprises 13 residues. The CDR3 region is CASTRGANSPLHF. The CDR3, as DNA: TGTGCCAGCACCCGGGGGGCTAATTCACCCCTCCACTTT.

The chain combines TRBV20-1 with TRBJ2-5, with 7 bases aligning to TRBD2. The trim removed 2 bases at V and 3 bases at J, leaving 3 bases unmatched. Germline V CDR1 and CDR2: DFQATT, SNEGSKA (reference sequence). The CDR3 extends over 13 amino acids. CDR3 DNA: TGCAGTGCTAGATCGGGGGGAAAAGAGACCCAGTACTTC. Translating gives CSARSGGKETQYF.

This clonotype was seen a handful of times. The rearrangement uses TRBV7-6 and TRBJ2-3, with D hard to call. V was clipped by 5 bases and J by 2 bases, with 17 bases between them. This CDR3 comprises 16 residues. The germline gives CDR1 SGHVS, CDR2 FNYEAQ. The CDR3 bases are TGTGCCAGCAGCGCCCAGTCGGTTTCTTTCACAGATACGCAGTATTTT. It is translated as CASSAQSVSFTDTQYF.

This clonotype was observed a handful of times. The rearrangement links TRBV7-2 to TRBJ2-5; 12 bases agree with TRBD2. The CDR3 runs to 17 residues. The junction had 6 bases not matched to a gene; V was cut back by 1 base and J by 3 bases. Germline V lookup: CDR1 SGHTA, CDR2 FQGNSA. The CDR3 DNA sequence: TGTGCCAGCAGCTTAGGGAATCTAGCGGGGGGGGAAGAGACCCAGTACTTC. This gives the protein CASSLGNLAGGEETQYF.

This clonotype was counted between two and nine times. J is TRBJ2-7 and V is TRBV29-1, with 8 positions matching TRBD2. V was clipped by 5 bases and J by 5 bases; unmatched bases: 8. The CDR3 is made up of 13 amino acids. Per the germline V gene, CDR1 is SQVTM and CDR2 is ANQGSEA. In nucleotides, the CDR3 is TGCAGCGTTTATGGCGGGGGGCGCGACGAGCAGTACTTC. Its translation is CSVYGGGRDEQYF.

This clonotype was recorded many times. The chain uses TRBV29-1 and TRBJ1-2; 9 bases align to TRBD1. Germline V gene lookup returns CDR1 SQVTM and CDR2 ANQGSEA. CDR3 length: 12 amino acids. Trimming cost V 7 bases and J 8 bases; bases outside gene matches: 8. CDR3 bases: TGCAGCGCAGCACAGGGGGCTGGAGGCTACACCTTC. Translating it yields CSAAQGAGGYTF.

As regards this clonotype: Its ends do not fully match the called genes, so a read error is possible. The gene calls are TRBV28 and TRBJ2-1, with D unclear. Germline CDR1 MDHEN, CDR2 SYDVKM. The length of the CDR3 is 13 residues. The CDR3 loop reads CVSSFPDGDEQFF. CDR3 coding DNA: TGTGTCAGCAGTTTCCCGGACGGTGATGAGCAGTTCTTC. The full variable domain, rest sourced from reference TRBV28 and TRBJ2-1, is DVKVTQSSRYLVKRTGEKVFLECVQDMDHENMFWYRQDPGLGLRLIYFSYDVKMKEKGDIPEGYSVSREKKERFSLILESASTNQTSMYLCVSSFPDGDEQFFGPGTRLTVL.

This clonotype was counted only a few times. CDR3: CASSLGIGGGETQYF. For the CDR3, the DNA is TGTGCCAGCAGCTTAGGGATCGGGGGCGGTGAGACCCAGTACTTC. This chain connects TRBV7-3 to TRBJ2-5; D possibly uses TRBD1 or TRBD2 (6 bases each). Trimming stripped 2 bases from V and 5 bases from J, with 15 bases between. The germline CDR1 and CDR2 sequences are SGHTA and FQGTGA. The CDR3 is 15 residues long. Drawing the rest from reference TRBV7-3 and TRBJ2-5, the complete variable domain is GAGVSQTPSNKVTEKGKYVELRCDPISGHTALYWYRQSLGQGPEFLIYFQGTGAADDSGLPNDRFFAVRPEGSVSTLKIQRTERGDSAVYLCASSLGIGGGETQYFGPGTRLLVL.

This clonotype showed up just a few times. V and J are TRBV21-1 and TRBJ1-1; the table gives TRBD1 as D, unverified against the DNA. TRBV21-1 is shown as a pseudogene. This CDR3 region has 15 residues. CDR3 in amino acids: CASTDTRQGRTEAFF. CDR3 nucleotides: TGTGCCAGCACCGACACACGACAGGGCCGGACTGAAGCTTTCTTT.

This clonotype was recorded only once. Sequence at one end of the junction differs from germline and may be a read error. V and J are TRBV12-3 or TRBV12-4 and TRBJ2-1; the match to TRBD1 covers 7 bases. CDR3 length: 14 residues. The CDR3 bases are TGTGTCAGCAGTTTAGCCAGGGGGATCAATGAGCAGTTCTTC. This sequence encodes CVSSLARGINEQFF.

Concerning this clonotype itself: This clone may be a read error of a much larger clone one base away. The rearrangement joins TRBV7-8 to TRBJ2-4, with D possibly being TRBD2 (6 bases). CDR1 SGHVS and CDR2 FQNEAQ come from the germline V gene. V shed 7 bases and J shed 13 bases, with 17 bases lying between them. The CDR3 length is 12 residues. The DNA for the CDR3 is TGTGCCAGCAAACTAGCCCTCCATGAGCAGTACTTC. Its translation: CASKLALHEQYF.

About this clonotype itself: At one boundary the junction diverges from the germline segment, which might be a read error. CDR3 sequence reads: CARSLGTSGGPYSYEQYF. The CDR3 DNA reads as TGTGCCCGCAGCCTAGGGACTAGCGGGGGGCCTTACTCCTACGAGCAGTACTTC. J is TRBJ2-7 and V is TRBV7-8; 15 bases map to TRBD2. The CDR3 spans 18 residues. Germline V gene lookup returns CDR1 SGHVS and CDR2 FQNEAQ.

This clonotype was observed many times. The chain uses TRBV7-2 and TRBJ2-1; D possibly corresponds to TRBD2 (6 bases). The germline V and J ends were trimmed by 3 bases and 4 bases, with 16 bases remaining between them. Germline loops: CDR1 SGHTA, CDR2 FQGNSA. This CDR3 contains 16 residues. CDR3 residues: CASSFGAGTLYNEQFF. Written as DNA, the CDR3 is TGTGCCAGCAGCTTTGGAGCGGGTACCCTTTACAATGAGCAGTTCTTC.

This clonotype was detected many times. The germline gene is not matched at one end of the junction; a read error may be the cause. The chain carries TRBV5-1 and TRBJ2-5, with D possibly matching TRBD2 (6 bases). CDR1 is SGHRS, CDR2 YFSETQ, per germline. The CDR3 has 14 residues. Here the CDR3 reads CASSLTAGRETQYF. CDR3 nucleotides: TGTGCTAGCAGCTTAACGGCGGGAAGAGAGACCCAGTACTTC.

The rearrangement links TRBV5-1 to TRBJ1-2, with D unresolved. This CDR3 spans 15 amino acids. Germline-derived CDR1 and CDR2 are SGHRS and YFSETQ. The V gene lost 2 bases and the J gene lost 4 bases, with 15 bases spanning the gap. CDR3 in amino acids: CASSFGSPGIYGYTF. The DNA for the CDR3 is TGCGCCAGCAGCTTTGGGAGCCCGGGGATCTATGGCTACACCTTC.

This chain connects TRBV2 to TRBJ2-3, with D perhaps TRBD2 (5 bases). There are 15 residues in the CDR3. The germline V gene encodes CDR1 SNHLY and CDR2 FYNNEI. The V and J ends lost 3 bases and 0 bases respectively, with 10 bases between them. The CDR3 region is CASSERDSSTDTQYF. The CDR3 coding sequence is TGTGCCAGCAGTGAGAGGGATAGTAGCACAGATACGCAGTATTTT.

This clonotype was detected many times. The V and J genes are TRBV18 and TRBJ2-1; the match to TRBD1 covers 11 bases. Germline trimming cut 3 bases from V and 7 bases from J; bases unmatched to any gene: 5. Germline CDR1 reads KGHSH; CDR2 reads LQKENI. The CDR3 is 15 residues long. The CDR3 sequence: CASSPRTGGTNEQFF. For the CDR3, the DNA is TGTGCCAGCTCACCTAGGACAGGGGGCACGAATGAGCAGTTCTTC.

The CDR3 DNA follows: TGCAGTGCCTTTGAAAGGGAAAAACTGTTTTTT. Translated: CSAFEREKLFF. The chain links TRBV20-1 to TRBJ1-4; D uncertain. The CDR3 is 11 amino acids. Per the germline V gene, CDR1 is DFQATT and CDR2 is SNEGSKA (reference sequence). Trimming removed 6 bases from V and 8 bases from J, with 10 bases in between.

CDR3 protein: CASSLAIGRPYNSPLHF. In DNA form, the CDR3 reads TGTGCCAGCAGCTTAGCGATCGGACGTCCCTATAATTCACCCCTCCACTTT. The chain links TRBV7-8 to TRBJ1-6; D is undetermined. This CDR3 is 17 amino acids long. The V gene's germline CDR1 is SGHVS and CDR2 FQNEAQ. Trimming cost V 0 bases and J 2 bases, with 11 bases left between them.